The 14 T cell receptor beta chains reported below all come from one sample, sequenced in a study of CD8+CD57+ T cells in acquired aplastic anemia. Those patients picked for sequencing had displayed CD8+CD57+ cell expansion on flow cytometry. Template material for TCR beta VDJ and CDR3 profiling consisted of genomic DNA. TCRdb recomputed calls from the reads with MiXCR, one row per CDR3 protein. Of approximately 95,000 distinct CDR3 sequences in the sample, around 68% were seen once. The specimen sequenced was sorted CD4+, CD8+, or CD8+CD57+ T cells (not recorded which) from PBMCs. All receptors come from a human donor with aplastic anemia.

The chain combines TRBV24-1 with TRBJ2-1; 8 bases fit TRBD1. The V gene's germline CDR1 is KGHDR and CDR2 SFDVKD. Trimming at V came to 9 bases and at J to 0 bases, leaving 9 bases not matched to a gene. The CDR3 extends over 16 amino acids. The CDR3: CATFGQGLSSYNEQFF. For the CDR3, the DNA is TGTGCCACCTTTGGACAGGGATTGAGCTCCTACAATGAGCAGTTCTTC.

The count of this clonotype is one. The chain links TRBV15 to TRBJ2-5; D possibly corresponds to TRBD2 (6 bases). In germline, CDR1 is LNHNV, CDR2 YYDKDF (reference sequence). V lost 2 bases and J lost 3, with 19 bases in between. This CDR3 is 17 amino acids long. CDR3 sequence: CATSRSPKRWGEETQYF. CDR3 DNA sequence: TGTGCCACCAGCAGATCCCCGAAGAGGTGGGGGGAAGAGACCCAGTACTTC.

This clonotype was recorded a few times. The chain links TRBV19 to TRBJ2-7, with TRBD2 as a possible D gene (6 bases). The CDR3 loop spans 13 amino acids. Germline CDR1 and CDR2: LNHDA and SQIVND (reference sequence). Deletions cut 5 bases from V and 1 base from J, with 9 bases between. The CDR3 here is CASSGGESYEQYF. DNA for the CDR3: TGTGCCAGTAGTGGCGGGGAATCCTACGAGCAGTACTTC.

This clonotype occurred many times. For the CDR3, the DNA is TGCGCCAGCAGTGCCTCCGGACAAATGAACACTGAAGCTTTCTTT. It encodes CASSASGQMNTEAFF. The rearrangement links TRBV10-2 to TRBJ1-1; tentative D call: TRBD1 (5 bases). The length of the CDR3 is 15 residues. Trimming pared 4 bases from V and 0 bases from J, leaving 12 bases between. The germline V gene has CDR1 WSHSY and CDR2 SAAADI.

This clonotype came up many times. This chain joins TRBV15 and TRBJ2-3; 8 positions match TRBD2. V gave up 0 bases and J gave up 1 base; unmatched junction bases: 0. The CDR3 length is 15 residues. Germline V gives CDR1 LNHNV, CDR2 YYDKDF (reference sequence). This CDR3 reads CATSRERGGTDTQYF. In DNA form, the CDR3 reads TGTGCCACCAGCAGAGAGCGGGGGGGCACAGATACGCAGTATTTT.

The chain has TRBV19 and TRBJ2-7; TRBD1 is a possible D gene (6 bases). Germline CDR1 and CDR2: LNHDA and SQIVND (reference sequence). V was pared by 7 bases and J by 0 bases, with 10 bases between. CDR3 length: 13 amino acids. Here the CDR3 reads CASKQGSSYEQYF. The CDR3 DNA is TGTGCCAGTAAGCAGGGGAGCTCCTACGAGCAGTACTTC.

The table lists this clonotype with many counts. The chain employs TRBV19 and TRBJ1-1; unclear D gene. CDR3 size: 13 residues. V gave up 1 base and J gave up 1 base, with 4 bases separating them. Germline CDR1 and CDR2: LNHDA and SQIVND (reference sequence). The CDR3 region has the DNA TGTGCCAGTAGTATAGGCAGGAACACTGAAGCTTTCTTT. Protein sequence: CASSIGRNTEAFF.

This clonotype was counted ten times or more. CDR3 residues: CASSLGGGGGFFEQFF. The CDR3 DNA sequence: TGTGCCAGCAGCTTGGGAGGGGGCGGGGGTTTCTTTGAGCAGTTCTTC. The chain recombines TRBV5-6 with TRBJ2-1; D might be TRBD1 or TRBD2, each matching 7 bases. There are 16 residues in the CDR3. Germline V gene lookup returns CDR1 SGHDT and CDR2 YYEEEE. Trimming took off 0 bases at V and 9 bases at J, with 19 bases between the two ends.

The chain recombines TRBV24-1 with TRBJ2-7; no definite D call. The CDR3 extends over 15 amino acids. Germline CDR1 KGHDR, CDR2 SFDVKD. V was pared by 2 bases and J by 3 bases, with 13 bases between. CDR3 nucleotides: TGTGCCACCAGTGATTCGGATAGCTCGCGCTACGAGCAGTACTTC. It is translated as CATSDSDSSRYEQYF.

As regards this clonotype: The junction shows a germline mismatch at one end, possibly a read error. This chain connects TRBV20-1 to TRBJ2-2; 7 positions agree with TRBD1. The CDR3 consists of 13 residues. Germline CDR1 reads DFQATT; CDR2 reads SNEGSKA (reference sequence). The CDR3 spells CSARLGGTGELFF. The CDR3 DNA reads TGCAGTGCTAGGCTAGGGGGCACCGGGGAGCTGTTCTTT.

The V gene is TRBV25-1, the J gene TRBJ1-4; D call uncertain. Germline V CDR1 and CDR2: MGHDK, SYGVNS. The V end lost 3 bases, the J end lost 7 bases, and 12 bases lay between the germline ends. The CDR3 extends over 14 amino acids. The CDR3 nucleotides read TGTGCCAGCAGTGATCAAGGGATCGGTGAAAAACTGTTTTTT. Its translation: CASSDQGIGEKLFF.

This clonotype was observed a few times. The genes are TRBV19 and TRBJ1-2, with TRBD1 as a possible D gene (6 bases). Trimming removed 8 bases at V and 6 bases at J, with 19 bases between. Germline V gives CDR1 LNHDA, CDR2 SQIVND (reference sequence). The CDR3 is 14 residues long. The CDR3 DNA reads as TGTGCCAGTCAAACACAAGACAGGATCGATGGCTACACCTTC. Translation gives CASQTQDRIDGYTF.

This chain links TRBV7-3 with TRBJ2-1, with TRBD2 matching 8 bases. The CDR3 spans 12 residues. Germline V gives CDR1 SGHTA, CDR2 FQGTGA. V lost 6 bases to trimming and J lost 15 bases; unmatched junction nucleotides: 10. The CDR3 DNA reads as TGTGCCAGCAGTCCGACTAGCGCGCTTCGGTTCTTC. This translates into CASSPTSALRFF.

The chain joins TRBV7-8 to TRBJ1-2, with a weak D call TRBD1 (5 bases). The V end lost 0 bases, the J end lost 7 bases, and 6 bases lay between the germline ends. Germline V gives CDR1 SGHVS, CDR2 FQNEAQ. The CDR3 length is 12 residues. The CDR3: CASSLAGGGYTF. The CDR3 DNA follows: TGTGCCAGCAGCTTAGCTGGGGGTGGCTACACCTTC.